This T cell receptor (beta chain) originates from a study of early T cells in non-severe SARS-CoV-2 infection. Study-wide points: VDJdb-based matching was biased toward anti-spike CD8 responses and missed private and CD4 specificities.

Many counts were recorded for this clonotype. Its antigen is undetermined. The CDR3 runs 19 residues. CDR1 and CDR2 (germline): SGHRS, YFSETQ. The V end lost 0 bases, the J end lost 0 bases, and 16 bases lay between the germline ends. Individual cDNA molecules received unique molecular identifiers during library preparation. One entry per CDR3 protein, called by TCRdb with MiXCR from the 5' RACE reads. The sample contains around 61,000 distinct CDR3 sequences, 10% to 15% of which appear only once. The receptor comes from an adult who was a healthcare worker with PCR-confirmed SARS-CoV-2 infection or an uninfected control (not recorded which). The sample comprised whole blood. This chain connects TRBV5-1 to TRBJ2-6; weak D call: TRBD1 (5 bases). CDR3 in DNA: TGCGCCAGCAGCTTGGGTCGGCAGGGCCCATCCTCTGGGGCCAACGTCCTGACTTTC. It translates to CASSLGRQGPSSGANVLTF.